This record looks at one T cell receptor (beta chain) sequence and its context. These data come from a study of blood T cell repertoires in COVID-19. Per the study methods: Reference gene primer amplification gave nucleated cell count estimates. The protocol was immunoSEQ multiplex PCR, while the TCRdb copy is restricted to in-frame clones and leaves out a portion. V and J calls and clone size come straight from that table; D and trimming were deduced from the DNA. The profile shows about 120,000 clones, 88% of them singletons. Germline CDR1 is MDHEN and CDR2 is SYDVKM. The length of the CDR3 is 13 residues. V was cut by 4 bases and J by 3 bases, with 7 bases left in between.

The TCR was taken from a man between 50 and 59 years old with acute or convalescent COVID-19. The V and J genes are TRBV28 and TRBJ1-5; D not certain. The sample was peripheral blood. The chain's CDR3 is CASSSDFNQPQHF. In nucleotides, the CDR3 is TGTGCCAGCAGTTCGGACTTCAATCAGCCCCAGCATTTT.